The T cell receptor (beta chain) under discussion was sequenced for a study of blood T cell repertoires in COVID-19. As for the study in general: COVID-19 samples collected from the United States, Italy and Spain covered acute and convalescent phases. T cells, B-cell-depleted T cells, or PBMCs supplied cDNA or gDNA.

V was trimmed by 6 bases and J by 6 bases, leaving 11 bases between them. The CDR3 extends over 12 amino acids. The germline V gene encodes CDR1 SGHAT and CDR2 FQNNGV. Method: immunoSEQ multiplex PCR; TCRdb's copy keeps in-frame clones and lacks some. The repertoire holds about 66,000 clones, 70% to 85% seen once, with roughly 6.7% in the top ten. J is TRBJ1-2 and V is TRBV11-2, with D possibly TRBD1 on 5 matching bases. This clonotype was sampled from a man between 60 and 75 years old with acute or convalescent COVID-19. The sequencing sample was made of peripheral blood. DNA of the CDR3: TGTGCCAGCAGTTATGCCAGGGATGGCTACACCTTC. The encoded protein is CASSYARDGYTF.